This T cell receptor beta chain was identified during a study of human T cells and chemical hapten exposure. With 5 bases removed from V and 4 bases from J, the gap between germline ends came to 3 bases. The CDR3 length is 11 residues. CDR1 is MDHEN and CDR2 is SYDVKM in the germline V gene. One entry per CDR3 protein, called by TCRdb with MiXCR from the RACE reads. This table has some 90,000 distinct CDR3 sequences, around 9.9% appearing once. Time point denoted: patch test 3, about 24 weeks after DPC sensitization. Sample treatment: therapeutic diphenylcyclopropenone sensitization with weekly scalp DPC.

This sequence originates from a woman aged 25 to 39 with alopecia areata. Some clones in this sample may be carry-over from other donors' samples. The chain carries TRBV28 and TRBJ1-5; D gene ambiguous. This sample comprised whole blood, obtained in connection with sensitization to the hapten diphenylcyclopropenone (DPC). CDR3 bases: TGTGCCAGCAGTCAAAATCAGCCCCAGCATTTT. Its protein product is CASSQNQPQHF. Combining the CDR3 with reference TRBV28 and TRBJ1-5 gives the whole variable domain DVKVTQSSRYLVKRTGEKVFLECVQDMDHENMFWYRQDPGLGLRLIYFSYDVKMKEKGDIPEGYSVSREKKERFSLILESASTNQTSMYLCASSQNQPQHFGDGTRLSIL.